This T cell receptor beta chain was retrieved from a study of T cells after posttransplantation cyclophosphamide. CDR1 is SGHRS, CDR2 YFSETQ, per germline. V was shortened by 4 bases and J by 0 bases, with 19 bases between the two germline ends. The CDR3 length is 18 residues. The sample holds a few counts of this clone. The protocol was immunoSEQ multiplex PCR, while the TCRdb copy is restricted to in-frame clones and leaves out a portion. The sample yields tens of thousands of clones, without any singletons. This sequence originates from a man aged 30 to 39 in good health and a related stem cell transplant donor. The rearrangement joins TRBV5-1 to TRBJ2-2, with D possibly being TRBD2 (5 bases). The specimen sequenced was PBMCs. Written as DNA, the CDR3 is TGCGCCAGCAGCCTAGCCTCACGGGGATCGGCGAACACCGGGGAGCTGTTTTTT. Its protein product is CASSLASRGSANTGELFF.